This T cell receptor (beta chain) was found in a study of shared clonotypes between healthy human individuals. Findings and limits, study-wide: The sharing of approximately 4.6% of naive CD4 clonotypes was seen across a handful of donors.

The CDR3 totals 11 residues. CDR1 and CDR2 from the germline V gene are ENHRY and SYGVKD. V gave up 10 bases and J gave up 0 bases, with 6 bases separating them. In the naive CD8 group, cells lacked CD45RO and were positively selected for CCR7, so terminally differentiated effector memory CD45RA+ cells were left out. This clone came up a few times. Its cognate antigen is unknown. In the authors' workflow: Without quality scores, immunoSEQ junctional reads could not be filtered like full-length reads. Assay used: immunoSEQ multiplex PCR; TCRdb lists only in-frame clones, some missing. V, J and clone size are taken as reported in that table, and D and trimming were inferred from the DNA itself. This table has millions of clones, under 95% appearing once.

Sequenced sample: naive CD8+ T cells from PBMCs. This TCR came from a young man in good health. Some clones in this sample may be carry-over from other donors' samples. The chain joins TRBV10-3 to TRBJ1-1; D call uncertain. The CDR3 sequence is CATQMNTEAFF. The CDR3 DNA is TGTGCCACCCAAATGAACACTGAAGCTTTCTTT.